What follows is one T cell receptor beta chain and its context. Measured with immunoSEQ multiplex PCR; TCRdb has only the in-frame clones, and not every one. The repertoire consists of fewer than 80,000 clones, with 92% occurring once and the leading ten covering roughly 2%. These data originate in a study of T cell changes during pregnancy in multiple sclerosis. CDR3 length equals 13 residues. Germline loops: CDR1 LGHNA, CDR2 YSLEER. V shed 1 base and J shed 10 bases, with 12 bases lying between them. Here the sequenced sample was peripheral blood, taken in the third trimester of pregnancy. This clonotype was sampled from a female donor in good health, enrolled as a control in a pregnancy study. The chain uses TRBV4-3 and TRBJ2-3; TRBD1 might be the D (5 bases). CDR3 sequence reads: CASSQATGLAQYF. For the CDR3, the DNA is TGCGCCAGCAGCCAAGCTACAGGCTTGGCGCAGTATTTT.